The 32 T cell receptor beta chains given below trace back to one sample, sequenced in a study of graft-versus-host responses after intestinal transplantation. To release intraepithelial and lamina propria lymphocytes, the graft tissue was processed. Generated by immunoSEQ multiplex PCR, the TCRdb table keeps only in-frame clones and is missing some. The sample consists of about 63,000 clones, roughly nine tenths of them appearing once. Sequenced here: ileum tissue, sampled around 350 days after transplant. These receptors came from a human patient who received an intestinal transplant, so some T cells may come from the graft donor.

This clone was detected only once. The chain recombines TRBV7-3 with TRBJ2-2, with D unclear. Germline CDR1 is SGHTA and CDR2 is FQGTGA. The V end was cut by 2 bases, the J end by 2 bases, with 6 bases between. The CDR3 loop spans 14 amino acids. The CDR3 reads CASSLGGNTGELFF. CDR3 coding DNA: TGTGCCAGCAGCTTAGGTGGTAACACCGGGGAGCTGTTTTTT.

With respect to this clone: The junction shows a germline mismatch at one end, possibly a read error. J is TRBJ1-2 and V is TRBV4-2; D is uncertain. CDR3 length: 9 residues. CDR1 is LGHNA, CDR2 YNFKEQ, per germline. The CDR3 nucleotides are TGTGCCAGCAGCTTCAGCCCAATCTTC. This sequence encodes CASSFSPIF.

This clone was seen a handful of times. This sequence joins TRBV6-5 and TRBJ2-2, with unresolved D. Germline V gene sequence: CDR1 MNHEY, CDR2 SVGAGI. V was pared by 6 bases and J by 4 bases, with 12 bases between. The CDR3 has 14 amino acids. The CDR3 sequence: CASRTTPITGELFF. CDR3 bases: TGTGCCAGCAGAACGACCCCCATCACCGGGGAGCTGTTTTTT.

The V gene is TRBV4-1, the J gene TRBJ2-1, with unresolved D. The CDR3 has 12 amino acids. CDR1 is MGHRA, CDR2 YSYEKL, per germline. The V and J ends lost 4 bases and 10 bases respectively, with 11 bases between them. CDR3 sequence (DNA): TGCGCCAGCAGCCGCACCGGTTCCGAGCAGTTCTTC. It specifies CASSRTGSEQFF.

This clone was observed a single time. The chain couples TRBV6-6 to TRBJ1-3; 9 bases line up with TRBD1. V was clipped by 5 bases and J by 0 bases; unmatched bases: 2. This CDR3 spans 15 amino acids. CDR1 and CDR2 from the germline V gene are MNHNY and SVGAGI (reference sequence). The CDR3 spells CASSPGQGSGNTIYF. DNA of the CDR3: TGTGCCAGCAGTCCGGGACAGGGCTCTGGAAACACCATATATTTT.

CDR3 loop: CATSPQGLISEAFF. The DNA for the CDR3 is TGTGCCACCTCTCCCCAGGGACTCATCTCTGAAGCTTTCTTT. This chain joins TRBV6-1 and TRBJ1-1; D may be TRBD1 (5 bases). The CDR3 runs 14 residues. Germline values: CDR1 MNHNS, CDR2 SASEGT. V gave up 10 bases and J gave up 6 bases, with 21 bases separating them.

The J gene is TRBJ1-5, the V gene TRBV2; D ambiguous. The CDR3 spans 13 residues. The V gene lost 2 bases and the J gene lost 6 bases, with 8 bases spanning the gap. CDR1 is SNHLY and CDR2 is FYNNEI in the germline V gene. The CDR3 region is CASSESDPQPQHF. The CDR3 DNA is TGTGCCAGCAGTGAAAGTGACCCTCAGCCCCAGCATTTT. The entire variable domain, with the rest obtained from reference TRBV2 and TRBJ1-5, is as follows: EPEVTQTPSHQVTQMGQEVILRCVPISNHLYFYWYRQILGQKVEFLVSFYNNEISEKSEIFDDQFSVERPDGSNFTLKIRSTKLEDSAMYFCASSESDPQPQHFGDGTRLSIL.

This clone was detected only once. The J gene is TRBJ2-1, the V gene TRBV7-2; 7 bases are a match to TRBD2. The J segment lost 10 bases and the V segment lost 5 bases, leaving 5 bases of the junction unmatched. This CDR3 contains 12 residues. The V gene's germline CDR1 is SGHTA and CDR2 FQGNSA. The CDR3 reads CASSIRAGEQFF. For the CDR3, the DNA is TGTGCCAGCAGCATCCGAGCGGGAGAGCAGTTCTTC. Based on the CDR3 plus reference TRBV7-2 and TRBJ2-1, the full variable domain is GAGVSQSPSNKVTEKGKDVELRCDPISGHTALYWYRQSLGQGLEFLIYFQGNSAPDKSGLPSDRFSAERTGGSVSTLTIQRTQQEDSAVYLCASSIRAGEQFFGPGTRLTVL.

The chain has TRBV2 and TRBJ2-5; D is uncertain. The J call may be faulty, since TRBJ2-7 better matches the DNA end. This CDR3 spans 11 amino acids. Germline CDR1 is SNHLY and CDR2 is FYNNEI. The CDR3 sequence: CASSLDYEQYF. Here the CDR3 DNA reads TGTGCCAGCAGCTTGGATTACGAGCAGTACTTC.

This chain uses TRBV6-1 with TRBJ2-3; 7 nucleotides match TRBD1. Germline lookup yields CDR1 MNHNS and CDR2 SASEGT. The CDR3 covers 14 residues. Trimming cost V 0 bases and J 4 bases; bases outside gene matches: 1. The CDR3 loop is CASSEAGGADTQYF. The CDR3 DNA is TGTGCCAGCAGTGAAGCAGGGGGCGCAGATACGCAGTATTTT.

This chain joins TRBV18 and TRBJ1-3; D gene uncertain. Germline V gene data show CDR1 as KGHSH and CDR2 as LQKENI. The CDR3 runs 16 residues. V lost 1 base and J lost 0, with 10 bases in between. Here the CDR3 reads CASSPRTIFSGNTIYF. The DNA of the CDR3 is TGTGCCAGCTCACCACGGACGATCTTCTCTGGAAACACCATATATTTT.

This chain uses TRBV21-1 with TRBJ1-6; the table's D call, TRBD1, has no DNA check behind it. TRBV21-1 is a known pseudogene. This CDR3 contains 16 residues. CDR3 DNA: TGTGCCAGCAGCAAAGTTGCCCAGATTAATAATTCACCCCTCCACTTT. Its translation: CASSKVAQINNSPLHF.

The V call is TRBV27, the J call TRBJ1-6; D is possibly TRBD1 (6 bases). The germline V and J ends were trimmed by 7 bases and 10 bases, with 11 bases remaining between them. The CDR3 runs 12 residues. CDR1 MNHEY and CDR2 SMNVEV come from the germline V gene (reference sequence). CDR3 region: CASTRGGSPLHF. Here the CDR3 DNA reads TGTGCCAGCACCAGGGGAGGATCACCCCTCCACTTT.

In this sample, this clone turned up once. Written as DNA, the CDR3 is TGTGCCAGCAGCGTGGAGGGGGCGAACACTGAAGCTTTCTTT. The encoded protein is CASSVEGANTEAFF. This chain links TRBV5-4 with TRBJ1-1; 7 nucleotides match TRBD1. Germline V gene sequence: CDR1 SGHNT, CDR2 YYREEE (reference sequence). J was trimmed by 1 base and V by 4 bases; bases with no gene match: 4. CDR3 length equals 14 residues.

The CDR3 DNA sequence: TGCGCCAGCAGCTCGGAGGATACGCAGTATTTT. Its protein product is CASSSEDTQYF. This chain links TRBV5-1 with TRBJ2-3; D gene unclear. The CDR3 sequence is 11 residues long. Germline loops: CDR1 SGHRS, CDR2 YFSETQ. Trimming shortened V by 3 bases and J by 6 bases, and 5 bases separated the two germline ends.

The V and J genes are TRBV6-5 and TRBJ2-5; D is possibly TRBD1 (6 bases). The ends were cut back, 0 bases at V and 2 bases at J, with 10 bases in the middle. Germline V gene data show CDR1 as MNHEY and CDR2 as SVGAGI. This CDR3 region has 15 residues. The DNA of the CDR3 is TGTGCCAGCAGTTACTCGGGGGCCACTCAAGAGACCCAGTACTTC. Translating it yields CASSYSGATQETQYF.

This sequence joins TRBV25-1 and TRBJ2-5; tentatively, D is TRBD2 (6 bases). V dropped 7 bases and J dropped 4 bases, with 10 bases sitting between them. CDR1 is MGHDK and CDR2 is SYGVNS in the germline V gene. The CDR3 length is 12 residues. CDR3 DNA: TGTGCCAGCACCCCCGGGGGAGAGACCCAGTACTTC. It encodes CASTPGGETQYF.

The CDR3 DNA reads TGTGCCAGCAGTCCGTCCTGGATAGGCACCGGGGAGCTGTTTTTT. Encoded protein: CASSPSWIGTGELFF. This chain joins TRBV27 and TRBJ2-2, with D unresolved. The V gene's germline CDR1 is MNHEY and CDR2 SMNVEV (reference sequence). The CDR3 covers 15 residues. Trimming stripped 5 bases from V and 4 bases from J, with 14 bases between.

About this clone itself: One junction end does not reproduce the germline sequence, and a read error may be involved. V usage is TRBV5-5 and J usage is TRBJ2-1; 9 bases are a match to TRBD2. CDR3 length: 16 residues. CDR1 SGHKS and CDR2 YYEKEE come from the germline V gene (reference sequence). CDR3 in DNA: TGTGCCAGCAGGTTGGCACTAGCGGGTTCCTACAATGAGCAGTTCTTC. Residues: CASRLALAGSYNEQFF.

The chain employs TRBV5-4 and TRBJ2-7; D is possibly TRBD1 (6 bases). Germline V gene sequence: CDR1 SGHNT, CDR2 YYREEE (reference sequence). The ends were cut back, 5 bases at V and 2 bases at J, with 17 bases in the middle. CDR3 length equals 15 residues. The CDR3 coding sequence is TGTGCCAGCAGACCCTCTGGGGGCCCGCCCTACGAGCAGTACTTC. It encodes CASRPSGGPPYEQYF.

As DNA, the CDR3 is TGTGCCAGCAGTAGAGGGACGGATAGCAATCAGCCCCAGCATTTT. It is translated as CASSRGTDSNQPQHF. The genes are TRBV2 and TRBJ1-5, with D tentatively TRBD1 (5 bases). The ends were cut back, 5 bases at V and 0 bases at J, with 11 bases in the middle. Per germline, CDR1 SNHLY and CDR2 FYNNEI. The CDR3 extends over 15 amino acids.

V gene TRBV5-1 combines with J gene TRBJ2-7; the match to TRBD2 covers 7 bases. Germline V gene data show CDR1 as SGHRS and CDR2 as YFSETQ. Trimming removed 2 bases from V and 1 base from J; junction bases left unmatched: 3. This CDR3 is 14 amino acids long. The CDR3 here is CASSFLGGSYEQYF. CDR3 sequence (DNA): TGCGCCAGCAGCTTTCTGGGGGGGTCCTACGAGCAGTACTTC.

This chain links TRBV5-5 with TRBJ2-7; 8 nucleotides align to TRBD1. CDR3 length: 15 amino acids. Trimming took 4 bases from V and 2 from J; bases not matched to a gene: 8. Per germline, CDR1 SGHKS and CDR2 YYEKEE (reference sequence). The CDR3 coding sequence is TGTGCCAGCAGCCTCGACAGGGGAGCCCCCTACGAGCAGTACTTC. It translates to CASSLDRGAPYEQYF.

This sequence joins TRBV11-3 and TRBJ2-5, with 7 bases aligning to TRBD2. The end of the DNA aligns better with TRBJ2-7, so the J call may be wrong. Germline assignment: CDR1 SGHNT and CDR2 YENEEA. The CDR3 loop spans 15 amino acids. The CDR3 DNA is TGTGCCAGCATCCGTGGGAGGGAAGCTACCTACGAGCAGTACTTC. This gives the protein CASIRGREATYEQYF.

The rearrangement uses TRBV12-5 and TRBJ1-6; 7 bases map to TRBD1. Germline CDR1 is LGHNT and CDR2 is FRNRAP. The CDR3 contains 15 residues. Germline trimming cut 3 bases from V and 8 bases from J; bases unmatched to any gene: 7. The CDR3 protein is CASGFRGNGDSPLHF. CDR3 sequence (DNA): TGTGCTAGTGGTTTCAGGGGGAACGGGGATTCACCCCTCCACTTT.

This clone ranks as medium-sized. The V and J genes are TRBV6-4 and TRBJ1-6; 8 nucleotides agree with TRBD1. The ends lost 3 bases at V and 10 bases at J; junction bases unmatched: 5. The length of the CDR3 is 14 residues. The germline CDR1 and CDR2 sequences are MRHNA and SNTAGT. The CDR3 DNA sequence: TGTGCCAGCAGTGAAGGCAGGGGGCGATCACCCCTCCACTTT. It specifies CASSEGRGRSPLHF.

The rearrangement joins TRBV16 to TRBJ1-1, with no clear D. V lost 4 bases to trimming and J lost 8 bases, with 11 bases between them. Germline lookup yields CDR1 KGHSY and CDR2 FQNENV. The CDR3 contains 12 residues. This chain's CDR3 is CASSPLLKEAFF. The CDR3 DNA is TGTGCCAGCAGCCCCCTTTTAAAGGAAGCTTTCTTT.

V is TRBV6-6 and J is TRBJ2-5, with a possible D match to TRBD1 (5 bases). Between the trimmed V and J ends, which lost 0 bases and 1 base, there was a span of 9 bases. The germline V gene has CDR1 MNHNY and CDR2 SVGAGI (reference sequence). The CDR3 spans 15 residues. This CDR3 reads CASSYSQVIQETQYF. The CDR3 DNA follows: TGTGCCAGCAGTTACTCACAGGTCATCCAAGAGACCCAGTACTTC.

This sequence joins TRBV6-5 and TRBJ2-1, with D perhaps TRBD2 (5 bases). The germline gives CDR1 MNHEY, CDR2 SVGAGI. Trimming removed 6 bases at V and 7 bases at J, with 13 bases between. The CDR3 is 13 residues long. The CDR3 reads CASSSFRGNEQFF. In DNA form, the CDR3 reads TGTGCCAGCAGCTCCTTCCGGGGTAATGAGCAGTTCTTC.

This chain uses TRBV11-2 with TRBJ2-7; possibly TRBD2 for D (6 bases). Looked up from germline, CDR1 is SGHAT and CDR2 is FQNNGV. The CDR3 sequence is 14 residues long. Deletions cut 4 bases from V and 2 bases from J, with 12 bases between. The CDR3 loop reads CASSSGRKAYEQYF. The CDR3 DNA reads as TGTGCCAGCAGCTCAGGGAGGAAGGCCTACGAGCAGTACTTC.

V gene TRBV6-1 combines with J gene TRBJ2-7; TRBD1 or TRBD2 may be the D gene (6 bases each). V gave up 1 base and J gave up 0 bases, with 10 bases separating them. The CDR3 loop spans 15 amino acids. The V gene's germline CDR1 is MNHNS and CDR2 SASEGT. Written as DNA, the CDR3 is TGTGCCAGCAGTGAAGACGGGGGCTTCTCCTACGAGCAGTACTTC. Protein sequence: CASSEDGGFSYEQYF.

This clone came up a few times. The CDR3 is CASSLEGQGARGDYGYTF. The CDR3 coding sequence is TGCGCCAGCAGCTTGGAGGGACAGGGGGCGCGGGGTGACTATGGCTACACCTTC. This chain joins TRBV5-1 and TRBJ1-2; 12 bases are shared with TRBD1. The germline V gene encodes CDR1 SGHRS and CDR2 YFSETQ. This CDR3 is built from 18 residues. With 0 bases clipped from V and 3 bases from J, the junction kept 9 bases outside the gene matches.